These 5 T cell receptor beta chains came from one sample sequenced in a study of OX40 agonist ivuxolimab in advanced cancers. Sequenced by immunoSEQ multiplex PCR; TCRdb stores in-frame clones only, minus some. The sample has roughly 61,000 clones, about 83% seen once. The starting material was CD4+ or CD8+ T cells sorted from blood, obtained in a trial of the OX40 agonist ivuxolimab. These receptors were obtained from an adult with an advanced solid tumor such as melanoma, head and neck, liver or kidney cancer.

This rearrangement joins TRBV4-2 to TRBJ2-3, with 7 nucleotides matching TRBD2. The CDR3 totals 16 residues. V lost 0 bases, J lost 5 bases, and 8 bases stayed unmatched. Germline V gives CDR1 LGHNA, CDR2 YNFKEQ. CDR3 amino acids: CASSQDEGGPGDTQYF. The CDR3 region has the DNA TGTGCCAGCAGCCAAGATGAGGGAGGGCCAGGAGATACGCAGTATTTT.

The CDR3, as DNA: TGTGCCAGTAGTTTCGGGACAGGGCCCAATCAGCCCCAGCATTTT. Protein: CASSFGTGPNQPQHF. The chain uses TRBV19 and TRBJ1-5; 9 bases map to TRBD1. The germline V gene has CDR1 LNHDA and CDR2 SQIVND (reference sequence). V lost 5 bases to trimming and J lost 3 bases; unmatched junction nucleotides: 5. This CDR3 is built from 15 residues.

V usage is TRBV30 and J usage is TRBJ2-7; 8 bases are shared with TRBD1. The ends lost 1 base at V and 3 bases at J; junction bases unmatched: 11. Germline V gives CDR1 GTSNPN, CDR2 SVGIG (reference sequence). The CDR3 is made up of 16 amino acids. Here the CDR3 DNA reads TGTGCCTGGAGTGCCCTCCCCGGACAGGGTTTCTACGAGCAGTACTTC. Its protein is CAWSALPGQGFYEQYF.

V is TRBV15 and J is TRBJ1-3; TRBD1 matches at 8 bases. V shed 6 bases and J 1 base; nucleotides not matched to a gene: 2. This CDR3 has 14 residues. CDR1 LNHNV and CDR2 YYDKDF come from the germline V gene (reference sequence). Here the CDR3 DNA reads TGTGCCACCAGGAACAGGGGGTCTGGAAACACCATATATTTT. Its protein product is CATRNRGSGNTIYF.

The V gene is TRBV2, the J gene TRBJ2-1; a possible D gene is TRBD1 (6 bases). The CDR3 contains 15 residues. V shed 4 bases and J shed 4 bases, with 14 bases lying between them. Looked up from germline, CDR1 is SNHLY and CDR2 is FYNNEI. For the CDR3, the DNA is TGTGCCAGCAGTGTAGGGACAAGCTTATACAATGAGCAGTTCTTC. Translated: CASSVGTSLYNEQFF.